This T cell receptor beta chain was profiled in a study of blood T cell repertoires in COVID-19. Study-level background: The origin of the acute and convalescent COVID-19 samples was the United States, Italy and Spain.

This CDR3 has 15 amino acids. Germline CDR1 SGHRS, CDR2 YFSETQ. After removal of 0 bases from V and 7 bases from J, the junction contained 7 bases not matched to a gene. The table came from immunoSEQ multiplex PCR; TCRdb's copy has only in-frame clones and leaves some out. The table shows hundreds of thousands of clones, with around 85% occurring only once. Participants were placed into cohorts based on the clinical history they reported. The chain carries TRBV5-1 and TRBJ2-7, with 10 bases identical to TRBD1. Sequencing was done on a sample of PBMCs or T cells enriched from blood (not recorded which). The sequence came from an older woman who had recovered from COVID-19. CDR3 DNA sequence: TGCGCCAGCAGCTTGGCCGGGACAGGGGCTGAGGAGCAGTACTTC. Amino acid sequence: CASSLAGTGAEEQYF.